Following are 31 T cell receptor beta chains from one sample sequenced in a study of OX40 agonist ivuxolimab in advanced cancers. TCRdb's table, derived via immunoSEQ multiplex PCR, lists solely in-frame clones and lacks some. The sample comprises about 120,000 clones, about 93% of which are singletons, and over 0.15% rests with the top ten. The sequences come from CD4+ or CD8+ T cells sorted from blood, collected in a trial of the OX40 agonist ivuxolimab. The receptors were sampled from an adult with an advanced solid tumor such as melanoma, head and neck, liver or kidney cancer.

This rearrangement joins TRBV2 to TRBJ1-1; no reliable D call. CDR3 length equals 14 residues. CDR1 is SNHLY, CDR2 FYNNEI, per germline. V was cut by 1 base and J by 4 bases, with 10 bases left in between. The CDR3 sequence: CASSEEQVGTEAFF. CDR3 DNA sequence: TGTGCCAGCAGTGAAGAGCAGGTGGGCACTGAAGCTTTCTTT. The variable domain in full, completed from reference TRBV2 and TRBJ1-1, reads EPEVTQTPSHQVTQMGQEVILRCVPISNHLYFYWYRQILGQKVEFLVSFYNNEISEKSEIFDDQFSVERPDGSNFTLKIRSTKLEDSAMYFCASSEEQVGTEAFFGQGTRLTVV.

The rearrangement joins TRBV19 to TRBJ1-4; no reliable D call. Trimming stripped 3 bases from V and 7 bases from J, with 12 bases between. Germline loops: CDR1 LNHDA, CDR2 SQIVND (reference sequence). The CDR3 runs to 14 residues. In DNA form, the CDR3 reads TGTGCCAGTAGTATTTTTGGGAAGGGTGAAAAACTGTTTTTT. It translates to CASSIFGKGEKLFF.

The CDR3 coding sequence is TGTGCCAGCAGCTTAATCGGTCCGGCGGGGGAGCAGTTCTTC. It specifies CASSLIGPAGEQFF. The rearrangement joins TRBV7-3 to TRBJ2-1; maybe TRBD2 (6 bases). V was clipped by 1 base and J by 10 bases, with 14 bases between them. CDR3 length: 14 amino acids. Germline CDR1 is SGHTA and CDR2 is FQGTGA.

The chain uses TRBV10-3 and TRBJ2-5; maybe TRBD2 (6 bases). Germline loops: CDR1 ENHRY, CDR2 SYGVKD. The CDR3 length is 14 residues. V dropped 5 bases and J dropped 9 bases, with 19 bases sitting between them. The CDR3 DNA is TGTGCCATCAGTCCGGGACTGGGTGGTTGGGCCCAGTACTTC. Translated, it gives CAISPGLGGWAQYF.

The chain combines TRBV5-1 with TRBJ2-1; possible D gene TRBD2, 6 bases. CDR1 is SGHRS, CDR2 YFSETQ, per germline. V gave up 2 bases and J gave up 2 bases, with 14 bases separating them. The CDR3 is 16 residues long. The CDR3 DNA reads as TGCGCCAGCAGCTTACTCATAGCGGAGGCCTACAATGAGCAGTTCTTC. Translating it yields CASSLLIAEAYNEQFF.

The chain links TRBV5-1 to TRBJ1-2; TRBD1 is a possible D gene (6 bases). V lost 0 bases and J 4 bases, leaving 16 bases between the germline ends. In germline, CDR1 is SGHRS, CDR2 YFSETQ. The CDR3 has 16 amino acids. DNA of the CDR3: TGCGCCAGCAGCTTGGCCCAGGCCAGGGGTTCCTATGGCTACACCTTC. Protein sequence: CASSLAQARGSYGYTF.

This rearrangement joins TRBV7-9 to TRBJ2-7; no clear D gene. Germline V lookup: CDR1 SEHNR, CDR2 FQNEAQ (reference sequence). V was clipped by 6 bases and J by 0 bases, with 18 bases between them. CDR3 length: 16 amino acids. The CDR3 sequence: CASSQPGSLSSYEQYF. Written as DNA, the CDR3 is TGTGCCAGCAGTCAACCCGGGTCATTAAGCTCCTACGAGCAGTACTTC. The full variable domain, its missing parts supplied by reference TRBV7-9 and TRBJ2-7, is DTGVSQNPRHKITKRGQNVTFRCDPISEHNRLYWYRQTLGQGPEFLTYFQNEAQLEKSRLLSDRFSAERPKGSFSTLEIQRTEQGDSAMYLCASSQPGSLSSYEQYFGPGTRLTVT.

This chain links TRBV5-1 with TRBJ1-1, with no clear D. CDR1 SGHRS and CDR2 YFSETQ come from the germline V gene. The CDR3 length is 15 residues. V was pared by 0 bases and J by 0 bases, with 9 bases between. The chain's CDR3 is CASSLGANMNTEAFF. For the CDR3, the DNA is TGCGCCAGCAGCTTGGGGGCTAACATGAACACTGAAGCTTTCTTT.

The J gene is TRBJ1-2, the V gene TRBV28; 8 bases are shared with TRBD1. V was pared by 10 bases and J by 3 bases, with 7 bases of the junction left unmatched. Germline CDR1 MDHEN, CDR2 SYDVKM. The CDR3 runs to 13 residues. The DNA of the CDR3 is TGTGCCACCCGCAGGGGGCTGGACTATGGCTACACCTTC. It translates to CATRRGLDYGYTF.

This chain links TRBV6-5 with TRBJ2-7; unclear D gene. Germline V gene data show CDR1 as MNHEY and CDR2 as SVGAGI. There are 13 residues in the CDR3. The germline V and J ends were trimmed by 5 bases and 3 bases, with 11 bases remaining between them. The CDR3 here is CASSPRRNYEQYF. The CDR3 nucleotides read TGTGCCAGCAGTCCCCGGAGAAACTACGAGCAGTACTTC.

The chain carries TRBV5-6 and TRBJ1-4, with a tentative D call TRBD1 (5 bases). Germline loops: CDR1 SGHDT, CDR2 YYEEEE. Trimming removed 2 bases at V and 3 bases at J, with 11 bases between. The CDR3 covers 15 residues. CDR3 coding DNA: TGTGCCAGCAGCTTTTTGGGGCAAGCTAATGAAAAACTGTTTTTT. As protein: CASSFLGQANEKLFF.

The rearrangement joins TRBV28 to TRBJ2-3, with D tentatively TRBD2 (5 bases). CDR1 is MDHEN and CDR2 is SYDVKM in the germline V gene. The CDR3 length is 14 residues. Trimming stripped 6 bases from V and 4 bases from J, with 14 bases between. The CDR3 DNA reads as TGTGCCAGCAGCCTCACCCGGGGTTCAGATACGCAGTATTTT. Its translation is CASSLTRGSDTQYF.

CDR3 loop: CASSQRKTSGRANTGELFF. The DNA for the CDR3 is TGTGCCAGCAGCCAAAGGAAGACTAGCGGGAGGGCTAACACCGGGGAGCTGTTTTTT. V is TRBV14 and J is TRBJ2-2; TRBD2 matches at 14 bases. Germline assignment: CDR1 SGHDN and CDR2 FVKESK. This CDR3 is built from 19 residues. The V segment lost 2 bases and the J segment 2 bases; nucleotides outside the gene matches: 7.

V gene TRBV5-4 combines with J gene TRBJ2-7; TRBD2 matches at 9 bases. J lost 3 bases, V lost 0 bases, and 4 bases had no gene match. CDR3 size: 15 residues. Germline lookup yields CDR1 SGHNT and CDR2 YYREEE (reference sequence). The CDR3 loop reads CASSLGGTSNYEQYF. The CDR3 DNA reads TGTGCCAGCAGCTTGGGCGGGACTAGCAACTACGAGCAGTACTTC.

The chain couples TRBV30 to TRBJ1-1; D gene ambiguous. Germline-derived CDR1 and CDR2 are GTSNPN and SVGIG (reference sequence). This CDR3 has 13 residues. The germline V and J ends were trimmed by 0 bases and 5 bases, with 10 bases remaining between them. In DNA, the CDR3 is TGTGCCTGGAGTGTACGCGCCCAAACTGAAGCTTTCTTT. Encoded protein: CAWSVRAQTEAFF. The variable domain in full, with the rest retrieved from reference TRBV30 and TRBJ1-1, is SQTIHQWPATLVQPVGSPLSLECTVEGTSNPNLYWYRQAAGRGLQLLFYSVGIGQISSEVPQNLSASRPQDRQFILSSKKLLLSDSGFYLCAWSVRAQTEAFFGQGTRLTVV.

This CDR3 reads CASSLAQPHYGYTF. The DNA for the CDR3 is TGCGCCAGCAGCTTGGCCCAACCCCACTATGGCTACACCTTC. This rearrangement joins TRBV5-1 to TRBJ1-2; D remains unclear. The germline CDR1 and CDR2 sequences are SGHRS and YFSETQ. V was cut by 0 bases and J by 3 bases, with 9 bases left in between. The length of the CDR3 is 14 residues.

The V and J genes are TRBV18 and TRBJ1-1; a weak D match, TRBD1 (5 bases). The V gene's germline CDR1 is KGHSH and CDR2 LQKENI. V gave up 5 bases and J gave up 0 bases, with 7 bases separating them. This CDR3 is 13 amino acids long. The DNA for the CDR3 is TGTGCCAGCTCAGCAGGGTTGAACACTGAAGCTTTCTTT. Translation gives CASSAGLNTEAFF.

The chain employs TRBV15 and TRBJ2-7; possibly TRBD1 or TRBD2 for D (5 bases each). Germline V gene data show CDR1 as LNHNV and CDR2 as YYDKDF (reference sequence). The CDR3 runs to 15 residues. V lost 5 bases and J 0 bases, leaving 14 bases between the germline ends. DNA of the CDR3: TGTGCCACCAGCCTGGGACGTACCAGCTCCTACGAGCAGTACTTC. Translating gives CATSLGRTSSYEQYF.

This clone was picked up one time. The chain joins TRBV30 to TRBJ2-7; TRBD1 matches at 8 bases. V lost 3 bases, J lost 3 bases, and 10 bases stayed unmatched. The CDR3 loop spans 15 amino acids. The germline V gene encodes CDR1 GTSNPN and CDR2 SVGIG (reference sequence). CDR3 region: CAWRRGQAPSYEQYF. The CDR3 region has the DNA TGTGCCTGGAGACGGGGACAGGCCCCCAGCTACGAGCAGTACTTC. Full variable domain (missing parts from reference TRBV30 and TRBJ2-7): SQTIHQWPATLVQPVGSPLSLECTVEGTSNPNLYWYRQAAGRGLQLLFYSVGIGQISSEVPQNLSASRPQDRQFILSSKKLLLSDSGFYLCAWRRGQAPSYEQYFGPGTRLTVT.

The V call is TRBV7-9, the J call TRBJ1-5; D unclear. Germline assignment: CDR1 SEHNR and CDR2 FQNEAQ (reference sequence). The CDR3 runs 14 residues. V gave up 5 bases and J gave up 7 bases, with 15 bases separating them. CDR3 bases: TGTGCCAGCAGCCCGAGGGATGCGGGGCAGCCCCAGCATTTT. It is translated as CASSPRDAGQPQHF.

The V call is TRBV6-6, the J call TRBJ2-1, with TRBD1 identical over 7 bases. This CDR3 is built from 15 residues. The germline V gene encodes CDR1 MNHNY and CDR2 SVGAGI (reference sequence). The V gene end was trimmed by 2 bases and the J gene end by 9 bases; junction bases not matched to a gene: 10. The CDR3 nucleotides are TGTGCCAGCAGTTACCGAGGAAGGGGGCAGGGTGAGCAGTTCTTC. Amino acid sequence: CASSYRGRGQGEQFF.

The chain is built from TRBV19 and TRBJ1-2; D ambiguous. With 3 bases removed from V and 0 bases from J, the gap between germline ends came to 14 bases. The germline V gene encodes CDR1 LNHDA and CDR2 SQIVND (reference sequence). The CDR3 is 16 residues long. CDR3 residues: CASSILSDLANYGYTF. DNA for the CDR3: TGTGCCAGTAGTATTTTGTCGGACCTTGCTAACTATGGCTACACCTTC.

The chain is built from TRBV9 and TRBJ2-5; the match to TRBD1 covers 7 bases. The germline V gene encodes CDR1 SGDLS and CDR2 YYNGEE. The CDR3 contains 14 residues. Trimming took 4 bases from V and 4 from J; bases not matched to a gene: 7. CDR3 protein: CASSFDRVGETQYF. The CDR3 region has the DNA TGTGCCAGCAGCTTCGACAGGGTCGGAGAGACCCAGTACTTC.

This chain links TRBV11-2 with TRBJ2-1; 11 bases map to TRBD1. After removal of 3 bases from V and 7 bases from J, the junction contained 8 bases not matched to a gene. CDR3 length equals 16 residues. Germline V lookup: CDR1 SGHAT, CDR2 FQNNGV. CDR3 sequence (DNA): TGTGCCAGCAGCTTTGAAGGACAGGGGGCGCATAATGAGCAGTTCTTC. Its protein is CASSFEGQGAHNEQFF.

The chain couples TRBV12-2 to TRBJ2-5; the D call of TRBD1 is as the table states it, not checked on the DNA. TRBV12-2 is noted as a pseudogene. The CDR3 runs 16 residues. The CDR3 region has the DNA TGTGCAAGTCGCTTAGCGCTGGGCCAGGGGAGAAAGACCCAGTACTTC. Translating gives CASRLALGQGRKTQYF.

The chain employs TRBV28 and TRBJ2-3; tentatively, D is TRBD2 (7 bases). Germline lookup yields CDR1 MDHEN and CDR2 SYDVKM. The CDR3 extends over 15 amino acids. V gave up 3 bases and J gave up 5 bases, with 15 bases separating them. The CDR3 sequence is CASSLKRGALDTQYF. CDR3 in DNA: TGTGCCAGCAGTTTGAAACGGGGGGCCCTAGATACGCAGTATTTT.

The gene calls are TRBV7-6 and TRBJ2-2; TRBD1 aligns across 7 bases. Per the germline V gene, CDR1 is SGHVS and CDR2 is FNYEAQ. Losses at the gene ends were 4 bases for V and 0 bases for J; bases not matched to a gene: 8. The CDR3 runs to 17 residues. Here the CDR3 reads CASSSHRQGTNTGELFF. CDR3 DNA: TGTGCCAGCAGCTCACACCGACAGGGAACGAACACCGGGGAGCTGTTTTTT.

This rearrangement joins TRBV5-1 to TRBJ2-3; D gene uncertain. Between the trimmed V and J ends, which lost 5 bases and 6 bases, there was a span of 22 bases. CDR1 is SGHRS and CDR2 is YFSETQ in the germline V gene. The CDR3 spans 16 residues. DNA of the CDR3: TGCGCCAGCAGTTTGACCTCGATTTCCCTCGGGGATACGCAGTATTTT. It translates to CASSLTSISLGDTQYF.

The chain combines TRBV5-4 with TRBJ1-6; no clear D. The CDR3 is made up of 13 amino acids. Germline V gene data show CDR1 as SGHNT and CDR2 as YYREEE (reference sequence). Trimming removed 4 bases from V and 6 bases from J, with 8 bases in between. The CDR3 sequence is CASSVTGNSPLHF. In nucleotides, the CDR3 is TGTGCCAGCAGCGTTACCGGTAATTCACCCCTCCACTTT.

V is TRBV4-2 and J is TRBJ2-5; TRBD2 matches 7 bases. V shed 2 bases and J 3 bases; nucleotides not matched to a gene: 9. In germline, CDR1 is LGHNA, CDR2 YNFKEQ. This CDR3 has 16 residues. The CDR3 DNA reads as TGTGCCAGCAGCCAACCCCTCGGGGCGGGGGAAGAGACCCAGTACTTC. The encoded protein is CASSQPLGAGEETQYF.

V usage is TRBV19 and J usage is TRBJ1-3, with TRBD1 identical over 7 bases. V lost 7 bases to trimming and J lost 0 bases; unmatched junction nucleotides: 9. CDR3 length: 16 residues. Germline V lookup: CDR1 LNHDA, CDR2 SQIVND (reference sequence). The CDR3 here is CASNPDRANSGNTIYF. CDR3 bases: TGTGCCAGTAACCCCGACAGGGCTAACTCTGGAAACACCATATATTTT.